Below are 13 T cell receptor beta chains sequenced from a single sample in a study of blood T cells in healthy people across ages. It was with a sample-barcoded 5' primer and a J-beta primer mix that a second PCR of about 6 to 11 cycles was run. Via MiXCR, TCRdb re-called the 5' RACE reads, giving one row per CDR3 protein. This table has approximately 600,000 distinct CDR3 sequences, about 54% appearing once. The sequencing input was blood. These receptors all come from a man in his sixties in good health.

This clonotype came up many times. This chain uses TRBV25-1 with TRBJ2-3, with 9 bases aligning to TRBD2. Trimming at V came to 5 bases and at J to 3 bases, leaving 9 bases not matched to a gene. The CDR3 extends over 16 amino acids. CDR1 and CDR2 (germline): MGHDK, SYGVNS. The CDR3 spells CASSLRSGGFTDTQYF. For the CDR3, the DNA is TGTGCCAGCAGTCTACGTAGCGGGGGTTTTACAGATACGCAGTATTTT.

This clonotype occurred many times. The chain carries TRBV5-1 and TRBJ1-6; D not resolved. Germline V gene sequence: CDR1 SGHRS, CDR2 YFSETQ. CDR3 length: 15 residues. Trimming cost V 0 bases and J 0 bases, with 4 bases left between them. The CDR3: CASSLGDSYNSPLHF. The CDR3 DNA sequence: TGCGCCAGCAGCTTGGGGGACTCCTATAATTCACCCCTCCACTTT.

V gene TRBV6-2 or TRBV6-3 combines with J gene TRBJ1-6; perhaps TRBD1 as D (5 bases). In germline, CDR1 is MNHEY, CDR2 SVGEGT. The CDR3 loop spans 14 amino acids. V lost 2 bases and J 7 bases, leaving 9 bases between the germline ends. The chain's CDR3 is CASSYVEGNSPLHF. The CDR3 nucleotides are TGTGCCAGCAGTTACGTTGAGGGGAATTCACCCCTCCACTTT.

The V call is TRBV7-2, the J call TRBJ1-5; 12 positions agree with TRBD1. CDR1 and CDR2 (germline): SGHTA, FQGNSA. The CDR3 has 16 amino acids. With 6 bases clipped from V and 6 bases from J, the junction kept 9 bases outside the gene matches. This CDR3 reads CASRKGGQGAVQPQHF. The CDR3 nucleotides are TGTGCCAGCAGAAAGGGGGGACAGGGGGCGGTTCAGCCCCAGCATTTT.

V and J are TRBV9 and TRBJ2-7; D not certain. The CDR3 is 14 amino acids. The V and J ends lost 2 bases and 0 bases respectively, with 9 bases between them. From germline, CDR1 is SGDLS and CDR2 YYNGEE. CDR3 in DNA: TGTGCCAGCAGCGTGACACAGAGCTCCTACGAGCAGTACTTC. Translated: CASSVTQSSYEQYF.

This clonotype showed up many times. V is TRBV20-1 and J is TRBJ2-5; D is unclear. Trimming shortened V by 2 bases and J by 0 bases, and 13 bases separated the two germline ends. The CDR3 loop spans 15 amino acids. Germline CDR1 reads DFQATT; CDR2 reads SNEGSKA (reference sequence). CDR3 coding DNA: TGCAGTGCTAGACCCCCGGCAAGGAACCAAGAGACCCAGTACTTC. This encodes CSARPPARNQETQYF.

This clonotype was detected only a few times. The chain combines TRBV10-3 with TRBJ2-5, with unresolved D. The CDR3 has 16 residues. V lost 0 bases, J lost 2 bases, and 13 bases lay in between. From germline, CDR1 is ENHRY and CDR2 SYGVKD. The CDR3 protein is CAISESNSFLQETQYF. The CDR3 region has the DNA TGTGCCATCAGTGAGTCCAATTCCTTCTTACAAGAGACCCAGTACTTC.

This rearrangement joins TRBV12-3 or TRBV12-4 to TRBJ2-5, with 7 bases identical to TRBD1. Losses at the gene ends were 6 bases for V and 0 bases for J; bases not matched to a gene: 4. The CDR3 runs 14 residues. CDR3 protein: CASRLGQYQETQYF. CDR3 DNA sequence: TGTGCCAGCAGGCTGGGACAGTACCAAGAGACCCAGTACTTC.

The chain carries TRBV24-1 and TRBJ2-3, with 9 bases matching TRBD1. V dropped 3 bases and J dropped 8; count of bases not matched to a gene: 5. The CDR3 runs 14 residues. CDR1 is KGHDR, CDR2 SFDVKD, per germline. The CDR3 protein is CATSDTDRGGTQYF. CDR3 nucleotide sequence: TGTGCCACCAGTGATACGGACAGGGGCGGTACGCAGTATTTT.

This clonotype was observed a few times. The chain has TRBV2 and TRBJ2-7, with D perhaps matching TRBD1 (5 bases). The CDR3 contains 14 residues. Germline CDR1 SNHLY, CDR2 FYNNEI. V was cut by 2 bases and J by 4 bases, with 12 bases left in between. DNA of the CDR3: TGTGCCAGCAGTGAATATGGCCAGGGTTACGAGCAGTACTTC. It specifies CASSEYGQGYEQYF.

Only a few counts were recorded for this clonotype. This chain links TRBV12-3 or TRBV12-4 with TRBJ2-1; 12 nucleotides match TRBD2. The CDR3 runs 16 residues. V shed 5 bases, J shed 9 bases, and the junction held 11 bases outside the gene matches. Written as DNA, the CDR3 is TGTGCCAGCAGTCCGCGGGCTAGCGGGGGGGCCGCTGAGCAGTTCTTC. Residues: CASSPRASGGAAEQFF.

As concerns this clonotype: The junction differs from germline at one of its ends, possibly a read error. This chain links TRBV7-2 with TRBJ2-7; maybe TRBD1 (6 bases). The CDR3 has 15 amino acids. CDR1 and CDR2 (germline): SGHTA, FQGNSA. CDR3 amino acids: CAGSLGWDTFYEQYF. The CDR3 bases are TGTGCCGGCAGCTTAGGTTGGGACACCTTCTACGAGCAGTACTTC.

The chain carries TRBV7-2 and TRBJ1-1, with TRBD1 identical over 7 bases. The J segment lost 4 bases and the V segment lost 2 bases, leaving 4 bases of the junction unmatched. The germline V gene has CDR1 SGHTA and CDR2 FQGNSA. This CDR3 has 14 amino acids. This chain's CDR3 is CASSLIRGSTEAFF. CDR3 bases: TGTGCCAGCAGCTTAATCAGGGGGAGCACTGAAGCTTTCTTT.